This is a list of T cell receptor beta chains from one sample in a study of cytomegalovirus exposure and HLA in healthy donors. Assay: immunoSEQ multiplex PCR; the TCRdb copy retains only in-frame clones and omits some. The repertoire holds more than 100,000 clones, with about 80% as singletons. Sequenced input: PBMCs. All receptors derive from a man between 60 and 70 years old in good health and CMV-seropositive. CDR3s include the opening cysteine and the closing phenylalanine or tryptophan. D genes are given only for firm matches. For some rows the clone size is stated as once, few or many, or as a class when expanded; others skip it.

clone_size j_call v_call d_call cdr3_nt cdr3_aa
. TRBJ1-2 TRBV30 . TGTGCCTGGAGTAAAACGGGTGGCTACACCTTC CAWSKTGGYTF
. TRBJ1-2 TRBV30 . TGTGCCTGGAGTTCGGCTAACTATGGCTACACCTTC CAWSSANYGYTF
. TRBJ1-1 TRBV10-2 TRBD1 TGCGCCAGCAGGTCCGGGACAGAGGCTTTCTTT CASRSGTEAFF
. TRBJ1-2 TRBV7-2 TRBD1 TGTGCCAGCAGCGCCCGATTGGGGACAGGGGGCTTTGTTGGCTACACCTTC CASSARLGTGGFVGYTF
. TRBJ1-2 TRBV2 TRBD1 TGTGCCAGCAGTGAAGAGGGGACAGGGGGCTATGGCTACACCTTC CASSEEGTGGYGYTF
. TRBJ1-2 TRBV5-4 TRBD1 TGTGCCAGCAGCTCGGTGGGACAGAGCAACTATGGCTACACCTTC CASSSVGQSNYGYTF
. TRBJ1-2 TRBV5-4 . TGTGCCAGCAGCCCCGCCGGGTATGGCTACACCTTC CASSPAGYGYTF
few TRBJ2-3 TRBV2 TRBD2 TGTGCCAGCAGTGGGACTAGCGGGAGGACCACAGATACGCAGTATTTT CASSGTSGRTTDTQYF
. TRBJ1-1 TRBV19 . TGTGCCAGTAGTACGACCCGGGGCACTGAAGCTTTCTTT CASSTTRGTEAFF
. TRBJ2-7 TRBV19 TRBD2 TGTGCCAGTAGTATAGGCGGGAGCACCTACGAGCAGTACTTC CASSIGGSTYEQYF
. TRBJ2-1 TRBV4-2 TRBD2 TGTGCCAGCAGCCCCGGGGGGGCCGACAATGAGCAGTTCTTC CASSPGGADNEQFF
. TRBJ2-2 TRBV5-1 TRBD2 TGCGCCAGCAGCGTATCTAGCGGGGGGAACACCGGGGAGCTGTTTTTT CASSVSSGGNTGELFF
. TRBJ2-7 TRBV5-1 . TGCGCCAGCAGCCCGTCACCCCAGGGGTACGAGCAGTACTTC CASSPSPQGYEQYF
. TRBJ1-1 TRBV9 . TGTGCCAGCAGCCCGCCGATTAGCTTCAACACTGAAGCTTTCTTT CASSPPISFNTEAFF
. TRBJ2-6 TRBV5-4 . TGTGCCAGCAGCTCTTTAGCCGGCGGCTCTGGGGCCAACGTCCTGACTTTC CASSSLAGGSGANVLTF
. TRBJ2-7 TRBV2 . TGTGCCAGCAGTCTAGACAGTTTCTACGAGCAGTACTTC CASSLDSFYEQYF
. TRBJ2-7 TRBV5-4 . TGTGCCAGCACCCCGGGGGCGGGGGAGGTGGGGGAGCAGTACTTC CASTPGAGEVGEQYF
. TRBJ2-5 TRBV9 . TGTGCCAGCAGCGTAGACAGGGCAAGGGAGACCCAGTACTTC CASSVDRARETQYF
. TRBJ2-1 TRBV11-2 TRBD2 TGTGCCAGCAGCTTAGCTTTTGGGGCGGGGGGCTACAATGAGCAGTTCTTC CASSLAFGAGGYNEQFF
. TRBJ1-2 TRBV28 . TGTGCCAGCAGTACCATGCTGGGGGCCGGCCAGGGGAACTATGGCTACACCTTC CASSTMLGAGQGNYGYTF
once TRBJ1-5 TRBV29-1 TRBD1 TGCAGCGTTCGAGGGGGCGGCAATCAGCCCCAGCATTTT CSVRGGGNQPQHF
once TRBJ2-2 TRBV9 . TGTGCCAGCAGCGTAGCAGGACTTACGAACACCGGGGAGCTGTTTTTT CASSVAGLTNTGELFF
. TRBJ2-7 TRBV5-6 TRBD1 TGTGCCAGCAGCGCACAGGGACAGGGTTATAACGAGCAGTACTTC CASSAQGQGYNEQYF
. TRBJ2-7 TRBV4-1 TRBD2 TGCGCCAGCAGCCCAAGGGGACTAGCGGGAGTCGGTGAGCAGTACTTC CASSPRGLAGVGEQYF
. TRBJ1-2 TRBV29-1 . TGCAGCGTTGTTTCAGGGTTATCCTATGGCTACACCTTC CSVVSGLSYGYTF
. TRBJ2-7 TRBV9 . TGTGCCAGCAGCGTAGATCCCTTTCCCTACGAGCAGTACTTC CASSVDPFPYEQYF
few TRBJ2-2 TRBV2 TRBD1 TGTGCCAGCAGCGCGGACAGGGTGTCCGGGGAGCTGTTTTTT CASSADRVSGELFF
. TRBJ2-7 TRBV29-1 . TGCAGCGTTAGGGGGGGCTACGAGCAGTACTTC CSVRGGYEQYF
. TRBJ2-1 TRBV7-7 TRBD1 TGTGCTAGCAGCCCCCGGGACAGACCATACAATGAGCAGTTCTTC CASSPRDRPYNEQFF
few TRBJ2-2 TRBV6-6 TRBD1 TGTGCCACCAGAACAGGGGATACCGGGGAGCTGTTTTTT CATRTGDTGELFF
. TRBJ2-2 TRBV11-1 . TGTGCCAGCAGCTCCTTAGAAACCGGGGAGCTGTTTTTT CASSSLETGELFF
. TRBJ1-5 TRBV30 . TGTGCCTGGAGTCCATCGAGGGACATCGGGGTCCTAGGGCCTCAGCCCCAGCATTTT CAWSPSRDIGVLGPQPQHF
once TRBJ2-7 TRBV6-1 . TGTGCCAGCAGTGCGGCAGGAACCTACGAGCAGTACTTC CASSAAGTYEQYF
. TRBJ2-7 TRBV9 . TGTGCCAGCAGCGTAGAGGGCAGGGCCTACGAGCAGTACTTC CASSVEGRAYEQYF
once TRBJ2-7 TRBV5-8 TRBD1 TGTGCCAGCAGCTTGAAGGGCGGACAGGGGTCTTACGAGCAGTACTTC CASSLKGGQGSYEQYF
. TRBJ2-5 TRBV11-1 . TGTGCCAGCAGCCCTGGGGACTCGTACCAAGAGACCCAGTACTTC CASSPGDSYQETQYF
. TRBJ1-1 TRBV2 . TGTGCCAGCACTGGACAGCTTGGGAACACTGAAGCTTTCTTT CASTGQLGNTEAFF
. TRBJ1-2 TRBV5-6 TRBD1 TGTGCCAGCAGCGGAGCATTCGGCCAGGGGGTGGGAGGCTACACCTTC CASSGAFGQGVGGYTF
once TRBJ2-3 TRBV6-1 TRBD2 TGTGCCAGCAGTGAAGCGCTCCTTGGTTCAGCGGGGGGGCTGGATACGCAGTATTTT CASSEALLGSAGGLDTQYF
. TRBJ2-1 TRBV5-1 TRBD1 TGCGCCAGCAGGACAGGGGTGGGGAATGAGCAGTTCTTC CASRTGVGNEQFF
. TRBJ1-1 TRBV5-6 TRBD1 TGTGCCAGCAGCTTGCGACATCCAGGGGGGTATACTGAAGCTTTCTTT CASSLRHPGGYTEAFF
. TRBJ2-7 TRBV11-3 . TGTGCCAGCAGCTTGGGGGGTGGCCCCTACGAGCAGTACTTC CASSLGGGPYEQYF
once TRBJ1-2 TRBV5-1 . TGCGCCAGCAGCTTGGCCCCAGGGCAGGATGGCTACACCTTC CASSLAPGQDGYTF
. TRBJ2-1 TRBV5-1 . TGCGCCAGCAGCTTGGGAACGCGTCTAGGTGAGCAGTTCTTC CASSLGTRLGEQFF
. TRBJ2-3 TRBV7-9 . TGTGCCAGCAGCTACCGGAGCGGGACAGGATGGCCGGATACGCAGTATTTT CASSYRSGTGWPDTQYF